This T cell receptor (beta chain) emerged from a study of blood T cell repertoires in COVID-19. Study-level background: COVID-19 samples collected from the United States, Italy and Spain covered acute and convalescent phases. The cDNA or gDNA used as material had been derived from T cells, B-cell-depleted T cells, or PBMCs.

In the original analysis: For nucleated cells, counts were estimated from reference gene primer amplification. Using immunoSEQ multiplex PCR, the repertoire was profiled, and TCRdb retains in-frame clones only, with some absent. V, J and clone size derive from that table, while D and trimming were established from the DNA sequence. The table lists approximately 260,000 clones, roughly nine tenths of them singletons. Germline lookup yields CDR1 MNHEY and CDR2 SVGAGI. This CDR3 has 13 amino acids. Trimming took 4 bases from V and 0 from J; bases not matched to a gene: 0. The rearrangement uses TRBV6-5 and TRBJ2-7, with 7 bases matching TRBD1. The sequencing input was peripheral blood. The clonotype originates from a man aged 45-65 years with acute or convalescent COVID-19. CDR3 protein: CASSWDSSYEQYF. Written as DNA, the CDR3 is TGTGCCAGCAGTTGGGACAGCTCCTACGAGCAGTACTTC.